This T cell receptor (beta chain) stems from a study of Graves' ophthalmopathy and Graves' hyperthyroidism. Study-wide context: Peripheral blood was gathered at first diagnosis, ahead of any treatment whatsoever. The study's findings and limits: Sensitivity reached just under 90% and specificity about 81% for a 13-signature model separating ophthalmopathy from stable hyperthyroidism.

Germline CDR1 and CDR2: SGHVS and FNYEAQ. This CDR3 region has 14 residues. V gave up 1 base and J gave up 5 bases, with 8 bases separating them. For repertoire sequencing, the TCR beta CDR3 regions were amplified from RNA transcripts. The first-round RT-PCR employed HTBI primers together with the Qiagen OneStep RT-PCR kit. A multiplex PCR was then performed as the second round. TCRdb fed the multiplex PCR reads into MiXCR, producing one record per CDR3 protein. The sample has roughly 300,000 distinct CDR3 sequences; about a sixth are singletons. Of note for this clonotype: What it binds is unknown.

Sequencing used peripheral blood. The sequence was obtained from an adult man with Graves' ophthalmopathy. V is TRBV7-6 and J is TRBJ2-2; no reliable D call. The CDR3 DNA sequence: TGTGCCAGCAGCTTAGTCAAGGTGACCGGGGAGCTGTTTTTT. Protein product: CASSLVKVTGELFF.